The rows below give T cell receptor beta chains drawn from one sample of a study of shared clonotypes between healthy human individuals. TCRdb's table, derived via immunoSEQ multiplex PCR, lists solely in-frame clones and lacks some. The sample yields approximately 530,000 clones, roughly 95% seen once. The sample comprised naive CD4+ T cells sorted from blood. The receptor set was obtained from a woman aged 25 to 39 in good health. Each CDR3 is given with its conserved first and last residue. The D gene is left open where the match is weak. For some rows the clone size is stated as once, few or many, or as a class when expanded; others skip it.

D,V,size,J,CDR3,DNA
TRBD2,TRBV5-1,.,TRBJ2-5,CASSKGLAEETQYF,TGCGCCAGCAGCAAGGGACTAGCGGAAGAGACCCAGTACTTC
.,TRBV27,few,TRBJ1-4,CASSYQVGEKLFF,TGTGCCAGCAGCTATCAGGTCGGTGAAAAACTGTTTTTT
TRBD2,TRBV10-1,.,TRBJ2-1,CASSESRAGGPSNEQFF,TGCGCCAGCAGTGAGTCCAGGGCGGGAGGGCCTAGCAATGAGCAGTTCTTC
TRBD1,TRBV6-1,.,TRBJ1-1,CASSEADRGTEAFF,TGTGCCAGCAGTGAGGCCGACAGGGGCACTGAAGCTTTCTTT
.,TRBV9,.,TRBJ2-7,CASSVGPDTYEQYF,TGTGCCAGCAGCGTAGGCCCAGACACCTACGAGCAGTACTTC
TRBD2,TRBV7-2,.,TRBJ2-1,CASSLSLAGVSEQFF,TGTGCCAGCAGCTTGTCACTAGCGGGAGTTAGTGAGCAGTTCTTC
.,TRBV9,.,TRBJ1-2,CASSETDNYGYTF,TGTGCCAGCAGCGAGACGGATAACTATGGCTACACCTTC
.,TRBV20-1,.,TRBJ2-7,CSAYSSREQYF,TGCAGTGCTTACTCTAGTCGCGAGCAGTACTTC
TRBD2,TRBV9,.,TRBJ2-3,CASSVGGARTDTQYF,TGTGCCAGCAGCGTCGGGGGGGCCCGGACAGATACGCAGTATTTT
.,TRBV28,.,TRBJ2-3,CASGGYHTDTQYF,TGTGCCTCCGGAGGGTACCACACAGATACGCAGTATTTT
TRBD2,TRBV28,.,TRBJ2-3,CASSTSGSYYTDTQYF,TGTGCCAGCAGTACCAGCGGGAGCTATTACACAGATACGCAGTATTTT
TRBD1,TRBV7-9,once,TRBJ1-3,CASSLATGAFSGNTIYF,TGTGCCAGCAGCTTAGCTACAGGGGCTTTTTCTGGAAACACCATATATTTT
TRBD2,TRBV5-1,few,TRBJ2-1,CASTTGTSGRNEQFF,TGCGCCAGCACGACCGGGACTAGCGGGAGGAATGAGCAGTTCTTC
.,TRBV18,.,TRBJ1-4,CASSPSQSGHEKLFF,TGTGCCAGCTCACCTTCGCAGTCAGGCCATGAAAAACTGTTTTTT
.,TRBV6-5,.,TRBJ1-4,CASSYSSLGEKLFF,TGTGCCAGCAGTTACTCGAGTTTGGGAGAAAAACTGTTTTTT
TRBD1,TRBV11-2,.,TRBJ2-7,CASSHLASGQGNEQYF,TGTGCCAGCAGCCACCTCGCGTCGGGACAGGGGAACGAGCAGTACTTC
.,TRBV6-6,.,TRBJ2-5,CASSPPWAGQETQYF,TGTGCCAGCAGTCCCCCCTGGGCAGGGCAAGAGACCCAGTACTTC
TRBD2,TRBV5-1,.,TRBJ2-1,CASSPTSGSQNEQFF,TGCGCCAGCAGCCCGACTAGCGGGAGTCAAAATGAGCAGTTCTTC
.,TRBV1,.,TRBJ2-7,CTSSHSVCGRAFEQYF,TGCACCAGCAGCCATTCCGTCTGCGGGAGGGCCTTCGAGCAGTACTTC
TRBD2,TRBV25-1,.,TRBJ2-5,CASSDLAGAETQYF,TGTGCCAGCAGTGACCTAGCGGGTGCGGAGACCCAGTACTTC
TRBD1,TRBV27,.,TRBJ2-7,CASRPRGQGLSYEQYF,TGTGCCAGCAGGCCACGGGGACAGGGTTTATCCTACGAGCAGTACTTC
.,TRBV7-9,.,TRBJ2-7,CASSLVGYEQYF,TGTGCCAGCAGCCTGGTGGGCTACGAGCAGTACTTC
TRBD1,TRBV11-3,.,TRBJ1-1,CASSSGQPNTEAFF,TGTGCCAGCAGCTCGGGACAGCCGAACACTGAAGCTTTCTTT
.,TRBV10-2,.,TRBJ1-5,CASSEQTQGQPQHF,TGCGCCAGCAGTGAACAAACTCAGGGTCAGCCCCAGCATTTT
.,TRBV5-1,.,TRBJ2-3,CASSWDQVDTQYF,TGCGCCAGCAGCTGGGACCAGGTTGATACGCAGTATTTT
TRBD1,TRBV7-6,.,TRBJ1-5,CASSLGRGFNQPQHF,TGTGCCAGCAGCTTAGGCAGGGGGTTCAATCAGCCCCAGCATTTT
TRBD1,TRBV5-1,.,TRBJ2-4,CASSLVAGGRKAKNIQYF,TGCGCCAGCAGCTTGGTGGCAGGGGGCCGGAAAGCCAAAAACATTCAGTACTTC
.,TRBV4-1,.,TRBJ1-1,CASSQPTSGRSNTEAFF,TGCGCCAGCAGCCAACCTACATCCGGCAGATCCAACACTGAAGCTTTCTTT
.,TRBV27,.,TRBJ1-5,CASSPGGFNQPQHF,TGTGCCAGCAGCCCTGGGGGGTTCAATCAGCCCCAGCATTTT
TRBD2,TRBV7-2,.,TRBJ2-6,CASSRLAGGSGANVLTF,TGTGCCAGCAGCAGACTAGCGGGAGGCTCTGGGGCCAACGTCCTGACTTTC
TRBD2,TRBV5-1,.,TRBJ2-2,CASSSGLAENTGELFF,TGCGCCAGCAGCTCGGGACTAGCGGAGAACACCGGGGAGCTGTTTTTT
.,TRBV6-5,.,TRBJ2-7,CASSYSMVPNYEQYF,TGTGCCAGCAGTTACTCGATGGTCCCCAACTACGAGCAGTACTTC
.,TRBV9,.,TRBJ1-1,CASSVAGGGPLNTEAFF,TGTGCCAGCAGCGTAGCTGGAGGGGGGCCCTTGAACACTGAAGCTTTCTTT
.,TRBV10-1,.,TRBJ2-7,CASSESPGQRYEQYF,TGCGCCAGCAGTGAGTCCCCAGGACAGAGGTACGAGCAGTACTTC
.,TRBV30,once,TRBJ2-5,CAWTLTRVEETQYF,TGTGCCTGGACTCTGACTAGAGTGGAAGAGACCCAGTACTTC
TRBD1,TRBV30,.,TRBJ2-7,CAWSPKSGQGPGYEQYF,TGTGCCTGGAGTCCAAAATCGGGACAGGGACCGGGGTACGAGCAGTACTTC
TRBD2,TRBV7-3,.,TRBJ2-7,CASSPTLAGGSEQYF,TGTGCCAGCAGCCCTACACTAGCGGGAGGGAGCGAGCAGTACTTC
TRBD1,TRBV10-3,.,TRBJ2-4,CAIRNRGDIQYF,TGTGCCATCAGGAACAGGGGTGACATTCAGTACTTC
TRBD2,TRBV18,.,TRBJ2-5,CASFSNGERDSLQRLETQYF,TGTGCCAGCTTTTCTAATGGCGAGCGGGACTCTCTCCAGCGGCTGGAGACCCAGTACTTC
.,TRBV28,.,TRBJ1-5,CASSSQPIGNQPQHF,TGTGCCAGCAGTTCCCAACCCATAGGGAATCAGCCCCAGCATTTT
.,TRBV28,.,TRBJ1-1,CGTRNTEAFF,TGTGGCACGAGGAACACTGAAGCTTTCTTT
TRBD1,TRBV29-1,.,TRBJ2-7,CSVGGQGPYEQYF,TGCAGCGTTGGGGGACAGGGCCCCTACGAGCAGTACTTC
.,TRBV4-1,.,TRBJ2-7,CASSPSDPGVYYEQYF,TGCGCCAGCAGCCCAAGCGATCCGGGGGTTTACTACGAGCAGTACTTC
.,TRBV4-1,.,TRBJ1-3,CASSQGTLGNTIYF,TGCGCCAGCAGCCAAGGGACCCTAGGAAACACCATATATTTT
TRBD2,TRBV28,once,TRBJ2-5,CATSPGGDQETQYF,TGTGCCACCAGCCCGGGGGGGGATCAAGAGACCCAGTACTTC
.,TRBV11-2,.,TRBJ2-7,CASSLRGVSYEQYF,TGTGCCAGCAGCCTTCGAGGGGTATCCTACGAGCAGTACTTC
.,TRBV5-4,.,TRBJ2-2,CASSFNLPGVITGELFF,TGTGCCAGCAGCTTTAACTTACCTGGAGTAATCACCGGGGAGCTGTTTTTT